This TCR beta chain was recorded in a study of blood T cell repertoires in COVID-19 (dated by TCRdb to the early 2020s). General notes on the study: Samples from collaborators originated in the United States, Italy and Spain and spanned both the acute and convalescent phases of COVID-19. The material from the prospective study consisted of cDNA or gDNA derived from T cells, B-cell-depleted T cells, or PBMCs. The samples were drawn from the first 160 participants of the ongoing ImmuneRACE study and from 1,254 subjects provided by 6 global collaborators. HLA class I and class II types, where available, came from metadata supplied by the sample provider rather than from assay-based typing. A freely available public database, intended as a resource for researchers studying the immune response to SARS-CoV-2, is where the repertoires were released. Nearly every sample came with metadata listing a de-identified subject ID, COVID-19 status, age in years and sex. The dataset comprised deeply sampled blood TCRbeta repertoires from subjects exposed to, actively infected with, or recovered from COVID-19. Results the study describes overall, beyond this receptor: How much clinical and demographic metadata was included differed by source and by participant, and the metadata was provided uncurated.

The germline V gene supplies CDR1 KGHSH and CDR2 LQKENI. Trimming at the junction amounts to 2 bases on V and 2 bases on J, and the germline ends lie 9 bases apart. CDR3 length: 14 amino acids, cysteine to phenylalanine. The entry retains the CDR3 DNA only, 42 bases that are in frame from base 1. The collaborating institutions used their own protocols to collect whole blood in K2EDTA tubes. For TCRbeta analysis, collaborator samples were shipped as frozen whole blood, as isolated PBMCs, or as DNA extracted from either sample type. The immunoSEQ Assay, a bias-controlled multiplex PCR, was used to amplify TCRbeta CDR3 regions from genomic DNA. The study's own analysis went as follows. The number of nucleated cells in each sample was estimated by amplification of reference gene primers within the assay. To quantify the absolute abundance of each unique TCRbeta CDR3 rearrangement, sequence reads were collapsed and filtered. Productive Simpson clonality was computed per sample as the square root of Simpson's diversity index over productive rearrangements. The immuneACCESS repertoire file appears here via TCRdb, limited to in-frame rearrangements. These files lack a portion of the clones; in checked studies, under half of the deficit traces to unresolved V genes, and the cause of the others is not known. That table supplies the V and J calls and clone size; D and trimming were determined from the DNA. Within this sample are 100,000 to 150,000 clones, with almost 70% of them counted one time only. The ten largest clones add up to under 2.5% of the sample.

On this clone itself: Its antigen is not yet known. No quality values exist for individual bases; no much larger clone is one base distant.

The chain employs TRBV18 and TRBJ1-1; the D gene is perhaps TRBD1, from 6 matching bases. The TCR originated in a woman aged 70-85 years with acute or convalescent COVID-19. The sequencing sample was made of peripheral blood. In nucleotide form, the sequence is TGTGCCAGCTCACCAAGCAGGGGAAACACTGAAGCTTTCTTT. This sequence encodes CASSPSRGNTEAFF.